This T cell receptor (beta chain) was obtained from a study of blood T cell repertoires in COVID-19 (dated by TCRdb to the early 2020s). About the study as a whole: Samples covering the acute and convalescent phases of COVID-19 were provided by collaborators in the United States, Italy and Spain. The dataset comprised deeply sampled blood TCRbeta repertoires from subjects exposed to, actively infected with, or recovered from COVID-19. Where available, HLA class I and class II types were obtained from metadata supplied by the sample provider rather than from assay-based typing. The material from the prospective study consisted of cDNA or gDNA derived from T cells, B-cell-depleted T cells, or PBMCs. A de-identified subject ID, COVID-19 status, age in years and sex were almost always included in the sample metadata. Samples were obtained from the ongoing ImmuneRACE study (first 160 participants) and from about 1,300 subjects provided by 6 global collaborators. The repertoires were released in a freely available public database intended as a resource for research on the immune response to SARS-CoV-2.

TCRbeta CDR3 regions were amplified from genomic DNA by means of the immunoSEQ Assay, a bias-controlled multiplex PCR. As for how the authors treated the data: Nucleated cell counts per sample were estimated from amplification of reference gene primers within the assay. To quantify the absolute abundance of each unique TCRbeta CDR3 rearrangement, sequence reads were collapsed and filtered. For each sample, productive Simpson clonality was calculated by taking the square root of Simpson's diversity index across productive rearrangements. TCRdb's version of the immuneACCESS table is confined to in-frame rearrangements and falls short of the full clone set. An unresolved V gene accounts for under half of the shortfall where checked; the remainder is of unknown origin. V and J calls and clone size are those listed in that table; D and trimming were worked out from the DNA. For this sample there are approximately 240,000 clones; around 82% appear just once. The top ten clones comprise 4.9% of the sample.

Beyond this particular receptor, the publication reports: The quantity of clinical and demographic metadata differed by source and by participant and was supplied without curation.

In the case of this clone: Its recognized antigen is unknown. Within one base of it there is no much larger clone, and no base qualities were kept.

Each collaborating institution followed its own protocols to collect whole blood in K2EDTA tubes. For TCRbeta analysis, collaborators shipped samples as frozen whole blood, isolated PBMCs, or DNA extracted from either of those sample types. The junction carries 16 bases between V and J, which are trimmed by 5 bases and 2 bases respectively. From the cysteine through the phenylalanine, the CDR3 covers 15 amino acids. Kept here is only the CDR3 DNA, which spans 45 bases and is read in frame from base 1. The CDR1 and CDR2 encoded by the germline V gene (reference sequence) are LNHDA and SQIVND. This TCR was sampled from a woman of 80 years or more with active or convalescent COVID-19. The chain couples TRBV19 to TRBJ2-7; perhaps TRBD2 is the D gene, with 5 bases matching. The sample was peripheral blood. The CDR3 reads as follows: CASSSTGERTYEQYF. The DNA is as follows: TGTGCCAGTAGTTCGACTGGGGAGCGAACCTACGAGCAGTACTTC.